Many counts were recorded for the clone carrying this TCR beta chain. CDR3-region Arm-PCR and iRepertoire HTBI primers produced the TCR beta libraries. TCRdb re-analysed the multiplex PCR reads in MiXCR, keeping a single row per CDR3 protein. The sample records 450,000 to 600,000 distinct CDR3 sequences, about 13% being singletons. Time point described: newly diagnosed GD, antithyroid drugs for less than 3 months. Preparation of the TCR library used RNA extracted from PBMCs. The sample belongs to a study of regulatory T cells in long-lasting Graves disease. The same sample was also used in a study of T cells in Graves' hyperthyroidism and ophthalmopathy.

The sample was peripheral blood mononuclear cells (PBMCs), taken at new diagnosis, from a patient treated with antithyroid drugs. This sequence originates from a man aged 25-45 years with Graves disease.

The CDR3 is CAITGHENSPLHF. The CDR3 DNA reads TGTGCCATCACCGGACACGAAAATTCACCCCTCCACTTT. This sequence joins TRBV10-3 and TRBJ1-6; D is perhaps TRBD1 (5 bases). The CDR3 is 13 residues long. The germline gives CDR1 ENHRY, CDR2 SYGVKD. V dropped 7 bases and J dropped 7 bases, with 11 bases sitting between them.